One TCR beta chain is described in this entry. These data are taken from a study of control samples from healthy donors and cancer patients. The repertoire was sequenced with immunoSEQ multiplex PCR; TCRdb's copy has only in-frame clones and lacks some. Altogether under 110,000 clones are present, 80% to 90% being singletons, with the ten largest covering over 6.5%. This TCR derives from a young man in good health. The sample consisted of blood.

In DNA, the CDR3 is TGTGCCACCAGTGAGTCAGAGGGAGCAACTAATGAAAAACTGTTTTTT. Amino acid sequence: CATSESEGATNEKLFF. The chain couples TRBV24-1 to TRBJ1-4, with D unclear. Looked up from germline, CDR1 is KGHDR and CDR2 is SFDVKD. The CDR3 spans 16 residues. The V gene lost 4 bases and the J gene lost 0 bases, with 11 bases spanning the gap.